Below are 30 T cell receptor beta chains sequenced from a single sample in a study of T cell responses to AZD1222 COVID-19 vaccine. The repertoire was sequenced with immunoSEQ multiplex PCR; TCRdb's copy has only in-frame clones and lacks some. The table records more than 85,000 clones, 94% of them present only once. This material consisted of peripheral blood, taken 28 days after the second AZD1222 dose. The receptor source for this set is an adult who received the AZD1222 COVID-19 vaccine.

The chain recombines TRBV7-9 with TRBJ2-7, with D perhaps TRBD2 (5 bases). Per germline, CDR1 SEHNR and CDR2 FQNEAQ (reference sequence). The CDR3 is 13 amino acids. V was clipped by 5 bases and J by 4 bases, with 12 bases between them. This CDR3 is CASSPIGIYEQYF. The CDR3 bases are TGTGCCAGCAGCCCAATCGGGATTTACGAGCAGTACTTC.

The chain links TRBV18 to TRBJ1-2, with D perhaps matching TRBD1 (6 bases). The CDR3 has 15 residues. Germline CDR1 is KGHSH and CDR2 is LQKENI. V lost 2 bases to trimming and J lost 4 bases, with 14 bases between them. CDR3 protein: CASSPNGQTRYGYTF. CDR3 coding DNA: TGTGCCAGCTCACCAAATGGACAGACTCGCTATGGCTACACCTTC.

This chain links TRBV7-2 with TRBJ1-1; 7 bases map to TRBD1. CDR1 SGHTA and CDR2 FQGNSA come from the germline V gene. The junction had 1 base not matched to a gene; V was cut back by 5 bases and J by 1 base. There are 13 residues in the CDR3. CDR3 nucleotide sequence: TGTGCCAGCAGCCGACAGGGGAACACTGAAGCTTTCTTT. Residues: CASSRQGNTEAFF.

The chain links TRBV21-1 to TRBJ2-1; TRBD2, the table's D call, was not compared with the DNA. TRBV21-1 is flagged as a pseudogene. This CDR3 contains 20 residues. The CDR3 DNA reads as TGTGCCAGCAGCAAAGGGAGGTGGGGACTAGCGGGAGTTCTACACAATGAGCAGTTCTTC. Translation gives CASSKGRWGLAGVLHNEQFF.

The chain uses TRBV6-5 and TRBJ1-1; no clear D. V was trimmed by 0 bases and J by 5 bases, leaving 16 bases between them. The CDR3 consists of 16 residues. CDR1 is MNHEY, CDR2 SVGAGI, per germline. DNA of the CDR3: TGTGCCAGCAGTTACTCGACGCGGGGTGGGAAGACTGAAGCTTTCTTT. Protein product: CASSYSTRGGKTEAFF.

This chain links TRBV4-1 with TRBJ2-3; D remains ambiguous. Germline loops: CDR1 MGHRA, CDR2 YSYEKL. This CDR3 is 14 amino acids long. V shed 0 bases and J shed 4 bases, with 8 bases lying between them. CDR3 sequence reads: CASSQDAGADTQYF. In nucleotides, the CDR3 is TGCGCCAGCAGCCAAGATGCTGGTGCAGATACGCAGTATTTT.

The genes are TRBV11-2 and TRBJ2-5, with 7 bases fitting TRBD2. Germline trimming cut 4 bases from V and 5 bases from J; bases unmatched to any gene: 16. This CDR3 spans 17 amino acids. Per germline, CDR1 SGHAT and CDR2 FQNNGV. The CDR3 protein is CASSYIHGTNPGETQYF. CDR3 nucleotides: TGTGCCAGCAGCTATATTCACGGGACTAACCCCGGGGAGACCCAGTACTTC.

The chain employs TRBV5-4 and TRBJ1-1; unclear D gene. The CDR3 sequence is 17 residues long. Germline CDR1 and CDR2: SGHNT and YYREEE (reference sequence). Deletions cut 4 bases from V and 3 bases from J, with 22 bases between. For the CDR3, the DNA is TGTGCCAGCAGCCAAGCCTCCAGGATCGCCCGGGACACTGAAGCTTTCTTT. It translates to CASSQASRIARDTEAFF.

The chain uses TRBV15 and TRBJ1-1; D possibly corresponds to TRBD1 (5 bases). The germline gives CDR1 LNHNV, CDR2 YYDKDF (reference sequence). CDR3 length: 13 amino acids. V was cut by 6 bases and J by 3 bases, with 11 bases left in between. In DNA form, the CDR3 reads TGTGCCACCAGGGTCGGGGGGGACACTGAAGCTTTCTTT. Protein sequence: CATRVGGDTEAFF.

The chain employs TRBV29-1 and TRBJ1-5, with D tentatively TRBD1 (5 bases). CDR3 length: 15 amino acids. Germline CDR1 reads SQVTM; CDR2 reads ANQGSEA. V lost 4 bases and J 0 bases, leaving 13 bases between the germline ends. CDR3: CSVGWGTSSNQPQHF. CDR3 coding DNA: TGCAGCGTTGGGTGGGGGACTTCTAGCAATCAGCCCCAGCATTTT.

The J gene is TRBJ1-5, the V gene TRBV18; tentatively, D is TRBD1 (6 bases). This CDR3 is 17 amino acids long. The germline V gene encodes CDR1 KGHSH and CDR2 LQKENI. V was cut by 0 bases and J by 2 bases, with 14 bases left in between. CDR3 sequence (DNA): TGTGCCAGCTCACCACCGACAGGTGGGGTGGGCAATCAGCCCCAGCATTTT. Encoded protein: CASSPPTGGVGNQPQHF.

This chain uses TRBV7-8 with TRBJ2-7; D is undetermined. The CDR3 spans 17 residues. V gave up 5 bases and J gave up 3 bases, with 23 bases separating them. Germline V gene data show CDR1 as SGHVS and CDR2 as FQNEAQ. CDR3 sequence: CASSPRLPGAGNYEQYF. The CDR3 bases are TGTGCCAGCAGCCCAAGACTCCCCGGCGCCGGCAACTACGAGCAGTACTTC.

The chain carries TRBV7-9 and TRBJ1-6, with D possibly TRBD1 on 5 matching bases. The CDR3 has 15 amino acids. The ends were cut back, 1 base at V and 7 bases at J, with 11 bases in the middle. CDR1 and CDR2 from the germline V gene are SEHNR and FQNEAQ (reference sequence). The CDR3 DNA follows: TGTGCCAGCAGCTTAGTCCAGGGAATCAATTCACCCCTCCACTTT. Translation: CASSLVQGINSPLHF.

The rearrangement uses TRBV18 and TRBJ2-5; 9 bases line up with TRBD2. Looked up from germline, CDR1 is KGHSH and CDR2 is LQKENI. This CDR3 spans 15 amino acids. V gave up 5 bases and J gave up 5 bases; unmatched junction bases: 9. This CDR3 reads CASSALAGPGETQYF. The DNA of the CDR3 is TGTGCCAGCTCAGCCCTAGCGGGGCCGGGGGAGACCCAGTACTTC.

The V call is TRBV3-1 (or the pseudogene TRBV3-2), the J call TRBJ1-4; D uncertain. This CDR3 region has 16 residues. Deletions cut 0 bases from V and 8 bases from J, with 16 bases between. Germline CDR1 LGHDT, CDR2 YNNKEL (reference sequence). The CDR3 spells CASSQDSRGLGEKLFF. DNA of the CDR3: TGTGCCAGCAGCCAAGACAGTCGCGGCCTAGGAGAAAAACTGTTTTTT.

The chain carries TRBV11-1 and TRBJ1-2; D remains unclear. The V end was cut by 1 base, the J end by 3 bases, with 6 bases between. CDR1 and CDR2 (germline): SGHAT, FQDESV (reference sequence). The CDR3 is made up of 13 amino acids. CDR3 protein: CASSLESHYGYTF. CDR3 bases: TGTGCCAGCAGCTTAGAGAGCCACTATGGCTACACCTTC.

The table lists this clone with a count of one. This sequence joins TRBV6-5 and TRBJ1-4, with 8 positions matching TRBD1. The CDR3 spans 15 residues. Trimming at V came to 9 bases and at J to 5 bases, leaving 11 bases not matched to a gene. Germline V lookup: CDR1 MNHEY, CDR2 SVGAGI. Written as DNA, the CDR3 is TGTGCCAGTTCCCTGACAGGGGTGGAGAATGAAAAACTGTTTTTT. Protein: CASSLTGVENEKLFF.

V is TRBV5-3 and J is TRBJ1-6; 11 positions agree with TRBD1. TRBV5-3 is classed as an ORF, of uncertain function. This CDR3 is built from 19 residues. Unmatched junction bases numbered 7, after V lost 0 bases and J lost 2 bases. CDR3 in amino acids: CARSLESDRGLTYNSPLHF. As DNA, the CDR3 is TGTGCCAGAAGCTTGGAATCGGACAGGGGGCTTACCTATAATTCACCCCTCCACTTT.

This chain uses TRBV4-1 with TRBJ1-1; no clear D. The V end was cut by 2 bases, the J end by 3 bases, with 13 bases between. CDR1 is MGHRA and CDR2 is YSYEKL in the germline V gene. The CDR3 has 15 amino acids. The CDR3, as DNA: TGCGCCAGCAGCCAATTGGGCGGACGATACACTGAAGCTTTCTTT. It codes for CASSQLGGRYTEAFF.

V is TRBV5-6 and J is TRBJ1-6, with 9 bases lining up with TRBD1. V lost 2 bases and J lost 9; bases outside the gene matches: 6. The CDR3 consists of 15 residues. Germline V CDR1 and CDR2: SGHDT, YYEEEE. The CDR3 nucleotides are TGTGCCAGCAGCTTTCGGACAGGGGCCTTTTCACCCCTCCACTTT. The encoded protein is CASSFRTGAFSPLHF.

The CDR3: CASSLGRDTEAFF. Here the CDR3 DNA reads TGTGCCAGCAGTTTGGGACGGGACACTGAAGCTTTCTTT. The chain recombines TRBV27 with TRBJ1-1; tentatively, D is TRBD1 (5 bases). Trimming took 3 bases from V and 3 from J, leaving 8 bases between them. The CDR3 extends over 13 amino acids. CDR1 is MNHEY and CDR2 is SMNVEV in the germline V gene (reference sequence).

This chain links TRBV25-1 with TRBJ1-5, with 7 bases aligning to TRBD1. Germline CDR1 and CDR2: MGHDK and SYGVNS. The CDR3 sequence is 14 residues long. The trim removed 2 bases at V and 2 bases at J, leaving 0 bases unmatched. For the CDR3, the DNA is TGTGCCAGCAGTGAACAGGGGGGCAATCAGCCCCAGCATTTT. Its protein product is CASSEQGGNQPQHF.

The genes are TRBV12-3 or TRBV12-4 and TRBJ1-1; D remains unclear. The germline V and J ends were trimmed by 8 bases and 5 bases, with 12 bases remaining between them. The CDR3 is made up of 12 amino acids. The CDR3 DNA follows: TGTGCCAGCCTAACCTTAGGTACTGAAGCTTTCTTT. This sequence encodes CASLTLGTEAFF.

This chain uses TRBV14 with TRBJ1-5, with 7 bases that match TRBD1. CDR3 length equals 15 residues. With V trimmed by 3 bases and J by 6 bases, 8 bases remained unmatched. Germline lookup yields CDR1 SGHDN and CDR2 FVKESK. The CDR3 DNA follows: TGTGCCAGCAGCCAGGGACAGATATTCACTCAGCCCCAGCATTTT. It encodes CASSQGQIFTQPQHF.

This chain joins TRBV19 and TRBJ1-1; the D gene is possibly TRBD1 (6 bases). Germline lookup yields CDR1 LNHDA and CDR2 SQIVND (reference sequence). The CDR3 covers 14 residues. V gave up 1 base and J gave up 4 bases, with 10 bases separating them. CDR3 DNA sequence: TGTGCCAGTAGTATAGGAGGGGGGCCCACTGAAGCTTTCTTT. Protein sequence: CASSIGGGPTEAFF.

V usage is TRBV19 and J usage is TRBJ1-2, with TRBD1 matching over 12 bases. Per germline, CDR1 LNHDA and CDR2 SQIVND (reference sequence). V was pared by 7 bases and J by 8 bases, with 14 bases of the junction left unmatched. The CDR3 consists of 16 residues. The CDR3, as DNA: TGTGCCAGTACCGCTCCTACCGGGACAGGGGGCTCAGGCTACACCTTC. Its protein is CASTAPTGTGGSGYTF.

The chain is built from TRBV2 and TRBJ2-3; D may be TRBD2 (5 bases). Germline V gives CDR1 SNHLY, CDR2 FYNNEI. The ends were cut back, 5 bases at V and 2 bases at J, with 20 bases in the middle. The CDR3 contains 17 residues. CDR3: CASSFDYTGKLTDTQYF. The CDR3 DNA follows: TGTGCCAGCAGTTTCGACTATACCGGAAAACTCACAGATACGCAGTATTTT.

The chain uses TRBV7-9 and TRBJ1-1; no firm D call. V was trimmed by 2 bases and J by 7 bases, leaving 8 bases between them. There are 12 residues in the CDR3. The V gene's germline CDR1 is SEHNR and CDR2 FQNEAQ (reference sequence). The CDR3 DNA reads TGTGCCAGCAGCTTACGTCCTGGTGAAGCTTTCTTT. Translating gives CASSLRPGEAFF.

J is TRBJ2-7 and V is TRBV10-3; 7 bases are a match to TRBD1. Germline CDR1 ENHRY, CDR2 SYGVKD. Trimming removed 0 bases from V and 2 bases from J; junction bases left unmatched: 7. The CDR3 covers 16 residues. CDR3 coding DNA: TGTGCCATCAGTGAGTCGTCGCAGGGGGACCCCTACGAGCAGTACTTC. The encoded protein is CAISESSQGDPYEQYF.

The chain links TRBV18 to TRBJ1-5; D is ambiguous. From germline, CDR1 is KGHSH and CDR2 LQKENI. Trimming shortened V by 3 bases and J by 0 bases, and 6 bases separated the two germline ends. This CDR3 spans 14 amino acids. In nucleotides, the CDR3 is TGTGCCAGCTCACCCGGTTTTAGCAATCAGCCCCAGCATTTT. Protein sequence: CASSPGFSNQPQHF. The variable domain in full, completed from reference TRBV18 and TRBJ1-5, reads NAGVMQNPRHLVRRRGQEARLRCSPMKGHSHVYWYRQLPEEGLKFMVYLQKENIIDESGMPKERFSAEFPKEGPSILRIQQVVRGDSAAYFCASSPGFSNQPQHFGDGTRLSIL.